The rows below give T cell receptor beta chains drawn from one sample of a study of neoadjuvant nivolumab and ipilimumab in lung cancer. Clones were read by immunoSEQ multiplex PCR, and TCRdb kept only the in-frame ones, dropping some. The repertoire consists of approximately 29,000 clones, with approximately 86% occurring once and the leading ten covering just over 5%. The sequences come from tumor tissue, collected after neoadjuvant nivolumab, alone or with ipilimumab, at or shortly before surgery. The receptors stem from an adult with non-small cell lung cancer. The conserved cysteine and the conserved F or W are not part of the CDR3 here. Fields, in order: J gene, V gene, CDR3 protein.

TRBJ2-5,TRBV29-1,SVDPGQETQY
TRBJ1-2,TRBV29-1,SVEDQTGYGYT
TRBJ2-1,TRBV10-1,ASSRLPGGDYNEQF
TRBJ1-4,TRBV27,ASTRTVGEKLF
TRBJ2-3,TRBV5-1,ASSLARDSNPTDTQY
TRBJ1-3,TRBV7-9,ASSLASSTIY
TRBJ2-2,TRBV5-1,ASSLNWPGTGELF
TRBJ2-7,TRBV5-6,ASSLFRETYEQY
TRBJ1-4,TRBV10-2,ASSLGSREKLF
TRBJ1-2,TRBV28,ASSLPPPGNYGYT
TRBJ2-2,TRBV7-2,ASSLSRNTGELF
TRBJ2-1,TRBV11-1,ATTTSGGNNNEQF
TRBJ2-1,TRBV6-4,ASSDIRGSNEQF